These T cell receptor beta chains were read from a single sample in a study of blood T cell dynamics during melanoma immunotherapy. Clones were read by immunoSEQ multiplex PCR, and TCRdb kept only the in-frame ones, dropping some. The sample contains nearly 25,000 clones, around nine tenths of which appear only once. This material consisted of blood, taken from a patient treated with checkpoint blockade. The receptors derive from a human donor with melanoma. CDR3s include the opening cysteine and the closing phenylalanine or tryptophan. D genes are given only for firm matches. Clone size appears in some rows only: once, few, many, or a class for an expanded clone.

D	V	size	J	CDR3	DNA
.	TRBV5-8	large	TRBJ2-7	CASSFTGLSYEQYF	TGTGCCAGCAGCTTCACAGGGCTCTCCTACGAGCAGTACTTC
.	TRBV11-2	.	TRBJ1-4	CASSPWAGNEKLFF	TGTGCCAGCAGCCCTTGGGCGGGGAATGAAAAACTGTTTTTT
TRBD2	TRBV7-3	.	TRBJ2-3	CASSLRGPLPGLAGTDTQYF	TGTGCCAGCAGCTTAAGGGGACCTCTCCCGGGACTAGCGGGAACAGATACGCAGTATTTT
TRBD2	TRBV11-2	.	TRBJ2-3	CASSLGTSGRTDTQYF	TGTGCCAGCAGCTTAGGGACTAGCGGGAGAACAGATACGCAGTATTTT
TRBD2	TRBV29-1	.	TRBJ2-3	CSAVIAGPSTDTQYF	TGCAGCGCAGTAATAGCGGGACCTAGCACAGATACGCAGTATTTT
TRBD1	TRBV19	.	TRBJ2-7	CASSTLQGAYEQYF	TGTGCCAGTAGTACACTACAGGGGGCTTACGAGCAGTACTTC
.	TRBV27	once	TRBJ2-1	CASSLSDRNEQFF	TGTGCCAGCAGTTTATCCGATCGAAATGAGCAGTTCTTC
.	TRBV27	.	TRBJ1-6	CASSLYRAGSPLHF	TGTGCCAGCAGTTTATACAGGGCAGGTTCACCCCTCCACTTT
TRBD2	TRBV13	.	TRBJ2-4	CASSLWASGTVKNIQYF	TGTGCCAGCAGCTTATGGGCTAGCGGGACGGTCAAAAACATTCAGTACTTC
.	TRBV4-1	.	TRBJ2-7	CASSQVVQAAYEQYF	TGCGCCAGCAGCCAAGTGGTACAGGCGGCCTACGAGCAGTACTTC
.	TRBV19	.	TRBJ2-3	CASSRQPTDTQYF	TGTGCCAGTAGTAGACAACCCACAGATACGCAGTATTTT
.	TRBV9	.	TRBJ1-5	CASSEPPRGGTSNQPQHF	TGTGCCAGCAGCGAGCCCCCTCGGGGGGGCACAAGCAATCAGCCCCAGCATTTT
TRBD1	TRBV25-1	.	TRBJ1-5	CASSPGQGNFQPQHF	TGTGCCAGCAGTCCCGGACAGGGGAATTTTCAGCCCCAGCATTTT
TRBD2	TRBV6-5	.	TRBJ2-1	CASSLAGGAYNEQFF	TGTGCCAGCAGCTTAGCGGGAGGGGCCTACAATGAGCAGTTCTTC
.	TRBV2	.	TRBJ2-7	CASSEIGGPYEQYF	TGTGCCAGCAGTGAGATCGGGGGGCCCTACGAGCAGTACTTC
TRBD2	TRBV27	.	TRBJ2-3	CASSPQAGLSTDTQYF	TGTGCCAGCAGTCCACAAGCGGGACTAAGCACAGATACGCAGTATTTT
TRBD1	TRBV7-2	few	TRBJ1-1	CASSRIQGLEAFF	TGTGCCAGCAGCCGAATACAGGGGCTTGAAGCTTTCTTT
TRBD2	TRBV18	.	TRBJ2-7	CASSPGTSGYEQYF	TGTGCCAGCTCCCCCGGGACTAGCGGCTACGAGCAGTACTTC
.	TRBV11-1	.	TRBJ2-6	CASSLVQTGANVLTF	TGTGCCAGCAGCTTAGTTCAGACTGGGGCCAACGTCCTGACTTTC
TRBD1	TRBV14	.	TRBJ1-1	CASSQWTGGNTEAFF	TGTGCCAGCAGCCAGTGGACAGGCGGGAACACTGAAGCTTTCTTT
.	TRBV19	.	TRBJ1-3	CASSIAGNTIYF	TGTGCCAGTAGTATAGCTGGAAACACCATATATTTT
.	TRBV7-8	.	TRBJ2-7	CASSLRQAPYEQYF	TGTGCCAGCAGCCTCAGACAGGCGCCCTACGAGCAGTACTTC
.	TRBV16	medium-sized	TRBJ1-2	CAIGGHGTNYGYTF	TGCGCCATCGGGGGTCACGGGACTAACTATGGCTACACCTTC
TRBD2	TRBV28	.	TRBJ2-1	CASSLISGSAYNEQFF	TGTGCCAGCAGTTTAATTAGCGGGAGCGCCTACAATGAGCAGTTCTTC
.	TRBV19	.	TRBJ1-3	CASSRSSVGGSSGNTIYF	TGTGCCAGTTCGCGATCTTCTGTGGGCGGCAGCTCTGGAAACACCATATATTTT
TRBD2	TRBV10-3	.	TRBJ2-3	CAISVRLAGLTRSSTDTQYF	TGTGCCATCAGTGTAAGACTAGCGGGACTAACCCGATCTAGCACAGATACGCAGTATTTT
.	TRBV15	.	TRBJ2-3	CATGAGPYTDTQYF	TGTGCCACCGGGGCTGGACCATACACAGATACGCAGTATTTT